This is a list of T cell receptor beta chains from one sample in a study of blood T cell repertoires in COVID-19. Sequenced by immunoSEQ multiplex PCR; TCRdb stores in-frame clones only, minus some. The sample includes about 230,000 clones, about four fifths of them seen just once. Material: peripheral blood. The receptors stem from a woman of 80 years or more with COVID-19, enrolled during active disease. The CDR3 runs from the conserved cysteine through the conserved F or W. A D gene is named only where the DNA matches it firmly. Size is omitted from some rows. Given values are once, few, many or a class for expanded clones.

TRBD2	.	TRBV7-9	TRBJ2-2	CASSPGTSGTGELFF	TGTGCCAGCAGCCCCGGGACTAGCGGAACCGGGGAGCTGTTTTTT
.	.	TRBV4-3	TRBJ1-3	CASSQDYEWSGNTIYF	TGCGCCAGCAGCCAAGATTACGAGTGGTCTGGAAACACCATATATTTT
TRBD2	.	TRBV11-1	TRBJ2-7	CASSSPSGSREQYF	TGTGCCAGCAGCTCGCCTAGCGGGAGCCGTGAGCAGTACTTC
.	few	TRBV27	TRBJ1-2	CASSPIGTYTF	TGTGCCAGCAGTCCGATTGGGACTTACACCTTC
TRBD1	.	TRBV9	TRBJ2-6	CASSARDRASGANVLTF	TGTGCCAGCAGCGCCCGGGACAGGGCCTCTGGGGCCAACGTCCTGACTTTC
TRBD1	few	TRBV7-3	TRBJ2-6	CASSYRGTGANVLTF	TGTGCCAGCAGTTACAGGGGGACTGGGGCCAACGTCCTGACTTTC
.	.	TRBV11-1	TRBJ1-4	CASSRAGGRNEKLFF	TGTGCCAGCTCACGGGCGGGCGGGCGGAACGAAAAACTGTTTTTT
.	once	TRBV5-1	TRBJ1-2	CASSFTGMGYGYTF	TGCGCCAGCAGCTTCACGGGGATGGGATATGGCTACACCTTC
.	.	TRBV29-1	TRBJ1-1	CSARDPGEAFF	TGCAGCGCCCGGGATCCCGGTGAAGCTTTCTTT
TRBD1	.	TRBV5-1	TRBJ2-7	CASSLWTGAYEQYF	TGCGCCAGCAGTCTCTGGACAGGGGCCTACGAGCAGTACTTC
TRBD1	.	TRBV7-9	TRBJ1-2	CASSTSGTGVRGYTF	TGTGCCAGCAGCACCTCCGGGACAGGGGTGAGGGGCTACACCTTC